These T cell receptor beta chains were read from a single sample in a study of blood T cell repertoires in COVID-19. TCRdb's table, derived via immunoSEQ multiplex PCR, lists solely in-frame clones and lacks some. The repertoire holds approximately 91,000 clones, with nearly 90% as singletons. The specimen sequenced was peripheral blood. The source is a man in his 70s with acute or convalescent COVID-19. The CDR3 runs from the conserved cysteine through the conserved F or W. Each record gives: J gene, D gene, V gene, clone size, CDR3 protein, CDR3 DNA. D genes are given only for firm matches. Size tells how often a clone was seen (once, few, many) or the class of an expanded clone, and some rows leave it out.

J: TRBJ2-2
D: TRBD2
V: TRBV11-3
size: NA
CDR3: CASSSGLAAGELFF
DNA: TGTGCCAGCAGCTCGGGACTAGCGGCCGGGGAGCTGTTTTTT

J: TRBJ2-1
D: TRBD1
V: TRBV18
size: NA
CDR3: CASSPRTGGDYNEQFF
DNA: TGTGCCAGCTCACCAAGGACAGGGGGGGACTATAATGAGCAGTTCTTC

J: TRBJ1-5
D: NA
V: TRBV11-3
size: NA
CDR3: CASSLGLSRSQPQHF
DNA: TGTGCCAGCAGCTTAGGTTTGTCTCGCAGTCAGCCCCAGCATTTT

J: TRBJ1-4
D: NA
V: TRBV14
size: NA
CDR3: CASSPGPRYVGEKLFF
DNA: TGTGCCAGCAGCCCCGGTCCACGCTACGTCGGTGAAAAACTGTTTTTT

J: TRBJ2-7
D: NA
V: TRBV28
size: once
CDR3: CASSFSPGYEQYF
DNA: TGTGCCAGCAGTTTCTCTCCCGGGTACGAGCAGTACTTC

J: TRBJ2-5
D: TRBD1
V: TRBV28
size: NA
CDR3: CASSWPGTGARTQYF
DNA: TGTGCCAGCAGTTGGCCCGGGACAGGGGCTCGGACCCAGTACTTC

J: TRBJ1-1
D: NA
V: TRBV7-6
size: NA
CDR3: CASSFSPGENTEAFF
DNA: TGTGCCAGCAGCTTCAGCCCCGGAGAGAACACTGAAGCTTTCTTT

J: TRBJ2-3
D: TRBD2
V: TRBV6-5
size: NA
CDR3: CASRGLVYPDTQYF
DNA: TGTGCCAGCAGGGGACTAGTGTACCCAGATACGCAGTATTTT

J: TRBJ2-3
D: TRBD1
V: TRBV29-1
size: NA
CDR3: CSVGMTGGEDTQYF
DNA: TGCAGCGTTGGAATGACAGGGGGCGAGGATACGCAGTATTTT

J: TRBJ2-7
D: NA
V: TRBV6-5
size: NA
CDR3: CASRRGGYEQYF
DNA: TGTGCCAGCAGGAGGGGGGGTTACGAGCAGTACTTC

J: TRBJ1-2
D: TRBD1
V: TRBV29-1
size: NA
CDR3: CSVKRTGWDGYTF
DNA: TGCAGCGTTAAAAGGACAGGGTGGGATGGCTACACCTTC

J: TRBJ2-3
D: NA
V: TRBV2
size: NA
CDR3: CASSPRAGTDTQYF
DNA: TGTGCCAGCAGCCCTAGAGCGGGCACAGATACGCAGTATTTT

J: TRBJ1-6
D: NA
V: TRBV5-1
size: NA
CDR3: CASSLLSSYNSPLHF
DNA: TGCGCCAGCAGCTTGCTCAGCTCCTATAATTCACCCCTCCACTTT

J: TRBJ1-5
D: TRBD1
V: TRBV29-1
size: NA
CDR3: CSAGQGVQGQPQHF
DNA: TGCAGCGCCGGACAGGGAGTTCAAGGTCAGCCCCAGCATTTT

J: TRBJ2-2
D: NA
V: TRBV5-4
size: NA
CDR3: CASSPDSPSTGELFF
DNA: TGTGCCAGCAGCCCCGACAGCCCCAGCACCGGGGAGCTGTTTTTT

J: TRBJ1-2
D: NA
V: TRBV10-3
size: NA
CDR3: CAISPQGNYGYTF
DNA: TGTGCCATCAGCCCTCAGGGTAACTATGGCTACACCTTC

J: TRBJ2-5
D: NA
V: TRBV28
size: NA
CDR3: CASSATHLETQYF
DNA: TGTGCCAGCAGCGCGACACATCTCGAGACCCAGTACTTC

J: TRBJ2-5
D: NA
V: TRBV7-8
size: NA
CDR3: CASSLTTRETQYF
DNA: TGTGCCAGCAGCTTAACCACCAGAGAGACCCAGTACTTC

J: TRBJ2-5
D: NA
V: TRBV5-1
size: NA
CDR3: CASSLAREKETQYF
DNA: TGCGCCAGCAGCTTAGCCCGCGAAAAGGAGACCCAGTACTTC

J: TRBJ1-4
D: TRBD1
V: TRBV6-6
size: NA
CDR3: CASRRGITGVNEKLFF
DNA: TGTGCCAGCAGGAGGGGAATTACAGGGGTCAATGAAAAACTGTTTTTT

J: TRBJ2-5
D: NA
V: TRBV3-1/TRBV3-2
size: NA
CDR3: CASSQSLSQGTGAQYF
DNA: TGTGCCAGCAGCCAATCCCTATCCCAGGGGACCGGGGCCCAGTACTTC

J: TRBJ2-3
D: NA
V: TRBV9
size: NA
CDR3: CASSVAGTSTDTQYF
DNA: TGTGCCAGCAGCGTAGCGGGGACTAGCACAGATACGCAGTATTTT

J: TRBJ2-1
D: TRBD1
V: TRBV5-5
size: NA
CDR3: CASSYQDREWEQFF
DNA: TGTGCCAGCAGCTATCAGGACAGGGAGTGGGAGCAGTTCTTC

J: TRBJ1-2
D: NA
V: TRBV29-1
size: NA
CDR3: CSARDSWGVNYGYTF
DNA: TGCAGCGCCCGTGATAGCTGGGGGGTTAACTATGGCTACACCTTC

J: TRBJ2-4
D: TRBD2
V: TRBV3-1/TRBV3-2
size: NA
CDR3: CASSQGAGGGADKNIQYF
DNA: TGTGCCAGCAGCCAAGGCGCTGGCGGGGGGGCCGATAAAAACATTCAGTACTTC

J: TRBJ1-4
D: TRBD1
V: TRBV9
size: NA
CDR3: CASSPGLGQASNEKLFF
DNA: TGTGCCAGCAGCCCTGGCTTAGGACAGGCTAGTAATGAAAAACTGTTTTTT

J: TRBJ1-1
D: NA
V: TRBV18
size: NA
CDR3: CASSPFPAEAFF
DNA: TGTGCCAGCTCCCCTTTTCCCGCTGAAGCTTTCTTT

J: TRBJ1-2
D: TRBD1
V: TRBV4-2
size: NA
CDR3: CASSQETGATGQGYTF
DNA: TGTGCCAGCAGCCAAGAAACAGGGGCGACAGGGCAGGGCTACACCTTC

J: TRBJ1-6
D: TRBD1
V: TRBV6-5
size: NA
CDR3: CASSTTGSHSPLHF
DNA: TGTGCCAGCAGTACGACAGGGTCCCATTCACCCCTCCACTTT

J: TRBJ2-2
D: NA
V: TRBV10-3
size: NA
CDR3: CAISGTDSNTGELFF
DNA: TGTGCCATCAGTGGTACCGACAGTAACACCGGGGAGCTGTTTTTT

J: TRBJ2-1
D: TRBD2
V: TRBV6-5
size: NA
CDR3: CASSSGGTNEQFF
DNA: TGTGCCAGCAGTAGCGGGGGAACGAATGAGCAGTTCTTC

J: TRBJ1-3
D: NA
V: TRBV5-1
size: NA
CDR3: CASSLTRLAGVGNTIYF
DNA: TGCGCCAGCAGCTTGACTCGCCTCGCAGGGGTTGGAAACACCATATATTTT

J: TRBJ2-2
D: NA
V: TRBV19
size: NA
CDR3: CASSIGTGMLSTGELFF
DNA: TGTGCCAGTAGTATCGGTACAGGGATGCTAAGCACCGGGGAGCTGTTTTTT

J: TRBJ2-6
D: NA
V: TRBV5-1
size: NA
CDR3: CASSLDSSGANVLTF
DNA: TGCGCCAGCAGCTTGGACAGCTCTGGGGCCAACGTCCTGACTTTC

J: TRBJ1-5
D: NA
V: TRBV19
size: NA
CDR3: CASAQGDSNQPQHF
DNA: TGTGCCAGTGCTCAGGGCGATAGCAATCAGCCCCAGCATTTT

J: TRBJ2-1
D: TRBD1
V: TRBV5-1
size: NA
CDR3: CASSQLTGGDEQFF
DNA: TGCGCCAGCAGCCAACTGACAGGGGGCGATGAGCAGTTCTTC

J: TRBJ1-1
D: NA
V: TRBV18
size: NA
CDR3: CASSPSRDGTEAFF
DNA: TGTGCCAGCTCACCATCCAGGGATGGCACTGAAGCTTTCTTT

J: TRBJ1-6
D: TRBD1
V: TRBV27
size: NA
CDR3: CASGDRGNSPLHF
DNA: TGTGCCAGCGGTGACAGGGGGAATTCACCCCTCCACTTT

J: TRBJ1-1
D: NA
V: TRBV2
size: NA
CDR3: CASSWGANTEAFF
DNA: TGTGCCAGCTCGTGGGGAGCGAACACTGAAGCTTTCTTT

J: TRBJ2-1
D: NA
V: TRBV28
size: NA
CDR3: CASSLNNNEQFF
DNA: TGTGCCAGCAGTTTAAACAACAATGAGCAGTTCTTC

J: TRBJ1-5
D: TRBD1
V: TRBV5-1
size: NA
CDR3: CASSITGDSNQPQHF
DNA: TGCGCCAGCAGCATAACAGGGGATAGCAATCAGCCCCAGCATTTT

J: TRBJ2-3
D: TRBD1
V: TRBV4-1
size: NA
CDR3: CASSQDATGGTDTQYF
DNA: TGCGCCAGCAGCCAAGATGCGACAGGGGGCACAGATACGCAGTATTTT

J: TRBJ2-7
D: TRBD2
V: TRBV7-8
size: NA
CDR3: CASSLKPQASGALSSYEQYF
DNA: TGTGCCAGCAGCTTAAAGCCCCAGGCTAGCGGGGCCCTGAGCTCCTACGAGCAGTACTTC

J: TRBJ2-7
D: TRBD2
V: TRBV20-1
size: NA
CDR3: CSASLPGLARYEQYF
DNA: TGCAGTGCTAGTTTACCGGGACTAGCGCGCTACGAGCAGTACTTC

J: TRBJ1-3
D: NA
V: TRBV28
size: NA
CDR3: CASTRAGAGNTIYF
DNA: TGTGCCAGCACCCGGGCGGGTGCTGGAAACACCATATATTTT

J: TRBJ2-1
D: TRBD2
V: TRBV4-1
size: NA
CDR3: CASSQDPSGGNNEQFF
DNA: TGCGCCAGCAGCCAAGATCCCAGCGGGGGGAACAATGAGCAGTTCTTC

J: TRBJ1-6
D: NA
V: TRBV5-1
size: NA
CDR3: CASTEDSWNSPLHF
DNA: TGCGCCAGCACCGAAGACAGTTGGAATTCACCCCTCCACTTT

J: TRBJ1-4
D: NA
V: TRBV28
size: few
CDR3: CASRAVGTTNEKLFF
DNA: TGTGCCAGCAGGGCGGTAGGGACTACTAATGAAAAACTGTTTTTT

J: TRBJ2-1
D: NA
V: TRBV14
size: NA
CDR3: CASSHLYNEQFF
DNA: TGTGCCAGCAGCCATCTATACAATGAGCAGTTCTTC

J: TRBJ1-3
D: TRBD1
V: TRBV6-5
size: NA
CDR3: CASSSSGTGDGNTIYF
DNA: TGTGCCAGCAGTTCTTCCGGGACAGGGGATGGAAACACCATATATTTT

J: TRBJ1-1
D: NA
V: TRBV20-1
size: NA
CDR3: CSASVVQGTEAFF
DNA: TGCAGTGCTAGTGTGGTGCAGGGCACTGAAGCTTTCTTT

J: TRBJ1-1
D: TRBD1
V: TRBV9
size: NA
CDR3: CASSVGNRGSLNTEAFF
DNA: TGTGCCAGCAGCGTAGGAAACAGGGGGTCTTTGAACACTGAAGCTTTCTTT

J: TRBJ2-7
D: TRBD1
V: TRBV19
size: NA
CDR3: CASSGRTGAYEQYF
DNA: TGTGCCAGTAGTGGACGGACAGGGGCCTACGAGCAGTACTTC